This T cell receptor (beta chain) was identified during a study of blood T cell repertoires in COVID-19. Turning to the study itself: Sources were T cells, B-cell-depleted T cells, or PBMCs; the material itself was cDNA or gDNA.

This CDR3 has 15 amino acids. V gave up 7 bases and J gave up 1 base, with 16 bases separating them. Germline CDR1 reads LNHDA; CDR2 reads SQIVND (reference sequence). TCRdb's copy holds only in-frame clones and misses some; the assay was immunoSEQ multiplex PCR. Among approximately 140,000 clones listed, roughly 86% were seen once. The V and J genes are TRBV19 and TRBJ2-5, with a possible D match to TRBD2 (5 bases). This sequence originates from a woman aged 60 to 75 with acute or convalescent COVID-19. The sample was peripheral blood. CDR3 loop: CASKGLGVGQETQYF. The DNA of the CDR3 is TGTGCCAGTAAAGGACTTGGAGTAGGCCAAGAGACCCAGTACTTC.